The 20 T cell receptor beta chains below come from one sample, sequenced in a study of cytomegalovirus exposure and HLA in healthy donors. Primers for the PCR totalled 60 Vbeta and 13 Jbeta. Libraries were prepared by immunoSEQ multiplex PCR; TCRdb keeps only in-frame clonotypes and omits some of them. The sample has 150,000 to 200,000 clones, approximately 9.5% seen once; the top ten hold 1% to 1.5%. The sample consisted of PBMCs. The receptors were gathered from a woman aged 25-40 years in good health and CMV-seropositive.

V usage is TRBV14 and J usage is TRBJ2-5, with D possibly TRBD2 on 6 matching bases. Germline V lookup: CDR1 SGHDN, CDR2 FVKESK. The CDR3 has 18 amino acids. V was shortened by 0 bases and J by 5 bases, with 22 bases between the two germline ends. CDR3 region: CASSQDPRVSPEGETQYF. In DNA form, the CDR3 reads TGTGCCAGCAGCCAAGATCCAAGGGTCTCACCGGAGGGGGAGACCCAGTACTTC.

CDR3 region: CASSEPQGAGTEAFF. CDR3 in DNA: TGTGCCAGCAGTGAACCCCAGGGGGCAGGGACTGAAGCTTTCTTT. The chain combines TRBV2 with TRBJ1-1; 8 nucleotides align to TRBD1. J was trimmed by 5 bases and V by 2 bases; bases with no gene match: 7. The CDR3 runs 15 residues. In germline, CDR1 is SNHLY, CDR2 FYNNEI.

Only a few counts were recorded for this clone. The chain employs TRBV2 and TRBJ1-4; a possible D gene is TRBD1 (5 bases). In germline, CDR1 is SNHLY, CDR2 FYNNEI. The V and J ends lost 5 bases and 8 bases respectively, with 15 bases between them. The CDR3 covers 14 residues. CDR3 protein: CASSRGTGGEKLFF. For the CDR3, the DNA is TGTGCCAGCAGTCGGGGGACCGGCGGAGAAAAACTGTTTTTT.

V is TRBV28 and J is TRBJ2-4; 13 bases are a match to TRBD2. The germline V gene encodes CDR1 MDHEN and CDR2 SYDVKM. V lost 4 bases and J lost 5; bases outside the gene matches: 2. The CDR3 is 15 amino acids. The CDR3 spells CASSWTSGSQNIQYF. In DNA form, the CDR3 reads TGTGCCAGCAGTTGGACTAGCGGGAGTCAAAACATTCAGTACTTC.

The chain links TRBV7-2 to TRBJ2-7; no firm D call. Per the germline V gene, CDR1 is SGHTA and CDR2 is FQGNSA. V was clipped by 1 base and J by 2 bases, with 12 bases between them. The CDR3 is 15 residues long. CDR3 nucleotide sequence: TGTGCCAGCAGCTTAGACCCTGGCCCCACCTACGAGCAGTACTTC. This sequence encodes CASSLDPGPTYEQYF.

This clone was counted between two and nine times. Written as DNA, the CDR3 is TGTGCCAGTAGTACATCGACAGGGTTAAATTCACCCCTCCACTTT. Translation: CASSTSTGLNSPLHF. The chain uses TRBV19 and TRBJ1-6; 7 bases line up with TRBD1. The V gene's germline CDR1 is LNHDA and CDR2 SQIVND (reference sequence). V lost 4 bases, J lost 7 bases, and 7 bases stayed unmatched. This CDR3 is built from 15 residues.

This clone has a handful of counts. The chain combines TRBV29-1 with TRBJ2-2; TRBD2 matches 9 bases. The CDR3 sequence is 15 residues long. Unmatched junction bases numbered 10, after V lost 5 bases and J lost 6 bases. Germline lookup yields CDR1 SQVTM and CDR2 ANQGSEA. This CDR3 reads CSVRSRGRDSGELFF. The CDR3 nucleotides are TGCAGCGTTCGGTCTCGCGGGAGGGATTCCGGGGAGCTGTTTTTT.

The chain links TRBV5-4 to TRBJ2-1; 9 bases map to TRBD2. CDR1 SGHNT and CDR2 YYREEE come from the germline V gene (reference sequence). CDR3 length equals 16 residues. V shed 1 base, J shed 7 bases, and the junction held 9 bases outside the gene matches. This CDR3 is CASSLWLAGKGNEQFF. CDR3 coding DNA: TGTGCCAGCAGCTTGTGGCTAGCGGGAAAAGGGAATGAGCAGTTCTTC.

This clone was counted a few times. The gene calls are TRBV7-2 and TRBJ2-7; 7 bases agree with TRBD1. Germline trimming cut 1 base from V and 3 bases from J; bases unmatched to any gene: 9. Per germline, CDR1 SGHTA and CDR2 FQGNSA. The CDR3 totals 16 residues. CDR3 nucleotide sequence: TGTGCCAGCAGCTTAGGGTTTTCGGACAGGATCTACGAGCAGTACTTC. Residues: CASSLGFSDRIYEQYF.

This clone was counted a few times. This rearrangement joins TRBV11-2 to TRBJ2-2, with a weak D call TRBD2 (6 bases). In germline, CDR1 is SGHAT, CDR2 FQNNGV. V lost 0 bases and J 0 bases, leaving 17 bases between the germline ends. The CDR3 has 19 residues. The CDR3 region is CASSLELAERPPNTGELFF. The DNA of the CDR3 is TGTGCCAGCAGCTTAGAATTAGCGGAGAGGCCCCCGAACACCGGGGAGCTGTTTTTT.

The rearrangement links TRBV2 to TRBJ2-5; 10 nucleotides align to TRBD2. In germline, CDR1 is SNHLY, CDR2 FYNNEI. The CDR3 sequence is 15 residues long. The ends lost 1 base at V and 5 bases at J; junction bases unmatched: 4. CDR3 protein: CASSEVQGLAETQYF. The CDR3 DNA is TGTGCCAGCAGTGAAGTACAGGGACTAGCGGAGACCCAGTACTTC.

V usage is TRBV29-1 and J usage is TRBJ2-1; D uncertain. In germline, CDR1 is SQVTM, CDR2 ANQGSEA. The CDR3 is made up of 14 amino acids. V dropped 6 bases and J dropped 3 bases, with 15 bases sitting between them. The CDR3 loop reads CSVPQIMNYNEQFF. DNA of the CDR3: TGCAGCGTACCACAGATTATGAACTACAATGAGCAGTTCTTC.

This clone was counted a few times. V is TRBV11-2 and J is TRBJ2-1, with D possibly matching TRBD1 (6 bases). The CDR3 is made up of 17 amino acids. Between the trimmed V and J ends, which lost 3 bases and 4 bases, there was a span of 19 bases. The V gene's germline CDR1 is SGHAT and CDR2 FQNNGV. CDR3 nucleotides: TGTGCCAGCAGCTTCACCGTGGACAGCCATTTATACAATGAGCAGTTCTTC. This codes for CASSFTVDSHLYNEQFF.

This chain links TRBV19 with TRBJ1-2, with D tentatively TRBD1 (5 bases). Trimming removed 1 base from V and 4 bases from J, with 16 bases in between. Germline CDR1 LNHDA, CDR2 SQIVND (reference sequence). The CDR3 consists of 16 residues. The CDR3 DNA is TGTGCCAGTAGTATAGTCGCGCGGGGACTCCTCTATGGCTACACCTTC. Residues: CASSIVARGLLYGYTF.

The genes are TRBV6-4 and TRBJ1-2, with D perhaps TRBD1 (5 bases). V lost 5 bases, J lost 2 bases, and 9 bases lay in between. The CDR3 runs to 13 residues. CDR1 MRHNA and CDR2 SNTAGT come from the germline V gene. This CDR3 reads CASSPRTNYGYTF. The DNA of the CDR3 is TGTGCCAGCAGTCCGAGGACAAACTATGGCTACACCTTC.

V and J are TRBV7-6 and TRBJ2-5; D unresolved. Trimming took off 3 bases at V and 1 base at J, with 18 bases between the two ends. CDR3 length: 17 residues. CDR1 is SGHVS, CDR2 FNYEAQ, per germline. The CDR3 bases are TGTGCCAGCAGCTTCCCTGACTCAATCCCCTTCCAAGAGACCCAGTACTTC. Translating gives CASSFPDSIPFQETQYF.

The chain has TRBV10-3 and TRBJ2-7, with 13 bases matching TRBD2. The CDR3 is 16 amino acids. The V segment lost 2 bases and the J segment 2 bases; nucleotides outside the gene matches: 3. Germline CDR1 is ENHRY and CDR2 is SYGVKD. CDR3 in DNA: TGTGCCATCAGTGAGAGGACTAGCGGGAGTACCTACGAGCAGTACTTC. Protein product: CAISERTSGSTYEQYF.

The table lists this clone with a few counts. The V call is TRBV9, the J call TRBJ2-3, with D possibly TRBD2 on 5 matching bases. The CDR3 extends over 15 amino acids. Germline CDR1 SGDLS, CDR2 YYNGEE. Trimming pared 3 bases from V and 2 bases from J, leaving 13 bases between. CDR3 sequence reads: CASSAQERDTDTQYF. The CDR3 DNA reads TGTGCCAGCAGCGCCCAGGAACGGGACACAGATACGCAGTATTTT.

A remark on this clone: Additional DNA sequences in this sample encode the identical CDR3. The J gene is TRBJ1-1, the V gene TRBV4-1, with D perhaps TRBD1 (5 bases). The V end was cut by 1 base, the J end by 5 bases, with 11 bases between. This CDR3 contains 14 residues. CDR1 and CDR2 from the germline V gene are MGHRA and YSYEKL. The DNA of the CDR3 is TGCGCCAGCAGCCAAGTGGGAGGGGTAACTGAAGCTTTCTTT. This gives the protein CASSQVGGVTEAFF.

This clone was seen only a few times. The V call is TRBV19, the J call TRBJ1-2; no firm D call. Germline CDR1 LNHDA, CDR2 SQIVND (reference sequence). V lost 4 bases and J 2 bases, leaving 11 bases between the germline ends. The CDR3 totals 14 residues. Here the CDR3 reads CASSNEGGNYGYTF. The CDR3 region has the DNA TGTGCCAGTAGTAACGAAGGCGGAAACTATGGCTACACCTTC.